Listed here are 19 T cell receptor beta chains from one sample, sequenced in a study of blood T cell repertoires in COVID-19. The method was immunoSEQ multiplex PCR; TCRdb's version includes in-frame clones alone and lacks a portion of them. Altogether 65,000 to 75,000 clones are present, roughly three quarters being singletons, with the ten largest covering about 12%. The sample comprised peripheral blood. The receptors originated from a human donor in a cohort sampled during active COVID-19.

This chain uses TRBV19 with TRBJ1-5, with D possibly matching TRBD1 (5 bases). This CDR3 comprises 15 residues. Germline values: CDR1 LNHDA, CDR2 SQIVND (reference sequence). Deletions cut 3 bases from V and 2 bases from J, with 11 bases between. The CDR3 nucleotides read TGTGCCAGTAGTATCCCAGGGTTTGGCAATCAGCCCCAGCATTTT. Translation gives CASSIPGFGNQPQHF.

V and J are TRBV9 and TRBJ2-5, with TRBD1 identical over 10 bases. V lost 4 bases to trimming and J lost 5 bases; unmatched junction nucleotides: 11. This CDR3 contains 16 residues. CDR1 is SGDLS, CDR2 YYNGEE, per germline. CDR3 sequence (DNA): TGTGCCAGCAGCCCCGGACAGGGGGTAATTTCGGAGACCCAGTACTTC. Amino acid sequence: CASSPGQGVISETQYF.

The chain has TRBV19 and TRBJ2-3; 7 nucleotides align to TRBD1. Germline trimming cut 9 bases from V and 0 bases from J; bases unmatched to any gene: 12. CDR1 and CDR2 (germline): LNHDA, SQIVND (reference sequence). The CDR3 sequence is 16 residues long. CDR3 protein: CASRDRATSSTDTQYF. The CDR3 DNA is TGTGCCAGCAGAGACAGGGCAACCTCTAGCACAGATACGCAGTATTTT.

The V call is TRBV13, the J call TRBJ2-7; 13 nucleotides agree with TRBD2. J gave up 2 bases and V 0 bases, and 4 bases lay outside the gene matches. Germline CDR1 and CDR2: PRHDT and FYEKMQ (reference sequence). The CDR3 extends over 17 amino acids. The CDR3 region is CASSLGGLAGETYEQYF. CDR3 sequence (DNA): TGTGCCAGCAGCTTAGGCGGACTAGCGGGGGAGACCTACGAGCAGTACTTC. Combining the CDR3 with reference TRBV13 and TRBJ2-7 gives the whole variable domain AAGVIQSPRHLIKEKRETATLKCYPIPRHDTVYWYQQGPGQDPQFLISFYEKMQSDKGSIPDRFSAQQFSDYHSELNMSSLELGDSALYFCASSLGGLAGETYEQYFGPGTRLTVT.

The CDR3 region is CASSPGTGALQPQHF. The CDR3 region has the DNA TGTGCCAGCTCCCCCGGGACAGGGGCCCTTCAGCCCCAGCATTTT. This chain uses TRBV18 with TRBJ1-5; TRBD1 matches 10 bases. CDR3 length: 15 amino acids. Germline values: CDR1 KGHSH, CDR2 LQKENI. Germline trimming cut 6 bases from V and 6 bases from J; bases unmatched to any gene: 8. Together with reference TRBV18 and TRBJ1-5, the CDR3 gives the full variable domain: NAGVMQNPRHLVRRRGQEARLRCSPMKGHSHVYWYRQLPEEGLKFMVYLQKENIIDESGMPKERFSAEFPKEGPSILRIQQVVRGDSAAYFCASSPGTGALQPQHFGDGTRLSIL.

The V call is TRBV10-3, the J call TRBJ1-3; the D gene is possibly TRBD1 (5 bases). V was trimmed by 1 base and J by 0 bases, leaving 16 bases between them. This CDR3 has 18 residues. Germline V gene data show CDR1 as ENHRY and CDR2 as SYGVKD. This CDR3 is CAISELRGTRDSGNTIYF. In DNA form, the CDR3 reads TGTGCCATCAGTGAGTTGCGGGGGACGCGCGACTCTGGAAACACCATATATTTT.

The V and J genes are TRBV30 and TRBJ2-3; 11 bases match TRBD2. This CDR3 has 15 residues. V dropped 1 base and J dropped 2; count of bases not matched to a gene: 2. The germline CDR1 and CDR2 sequences are GTSNPN and SVGIG (reference sequence). The CDR3 DNA reads TGTGCCTGGAGTGCTAGCGGGAGGCCCACAGATACGCAGTATTTT. Translation: CAWSASGRPTDTQYF.

This chain connects TRBV7-2 to TRBJ1-2; D is unclear. V was shortened by 5 bases and J by 1 base, with 5 bases between the two germline ends. This CDR3 is built from 12 residues. Germline loops: CDR1 SGHTA, CDR2 FQGNSA. CDR3 nucleotide sequence: TGTGCCAGCAGCCGGGATAACTATGGCTACACCTTC. Its translation: CASSRDNYGYTF.

The chain employs TRBV29-1 and TRBJ2-2, with 11 bases lining up with TRBD2. This CDR3 contains 15 residues. Germline values: CDR1 SQVTM, CDR2 ANQGSEA. With V trimmed by 7 bases and J by 2 bases, 6 bases remained unmatched. The CDR3 here is CSAKTSGANTGELFF. The DNA of the CDR3 is TGCAGCGCAAAGACTAGCGGGGCTAACACCGGGGAGCTGTTTTTT.

This clone was counted at least ten times. This chain connects TRBV5-1 to TRBJ2-7; no clear D gene. The CDR3 contains 13 residues. V was clipped by 3 bases and J by 4 bases, with 11 bases between them. Germline CDR1 SGHRS, CDR2 YFSETQ. CDR3 sequence reads: CASSSDWRYEQYF. DNA for the CDR3: TGCGCCAGCAGCTCAGACTGGAGATACGAGCAGTACTTC.

This rearrangement joins TRBV19 to TRBJ2-1; 9 positions agree with TRBD2. Germline CDR1 reads LNHDA; CDR2 reads SQIVND (reference sequence). The length of the CDR3 is 14 residues. V lost 3 bases, J lost 4 bases, and 1 base stayed unmatched. CDR3 residues: CASSILAGYNEQFF. CDR3 nucleotides: TGTGCCAGTAGTATCCTAGCGGGATACAATGAGCAGTTCTTC.

In nucleotides, the CDR3 is TGTGCCAGCAGCTTATATAAGACAGGGGGTTTCGATACGCAGTATTTT. Protein sequence: CASSLYKTGGFDTQYF. The rearrangement links TRBV11-3 to TRBJ2-3, with TRBD1 matching 9 bases. From germline, CDR1 is SGHNT and CDR2 YENEEA. This CDR3 contains 16 residues. V shed 2 bases and J 6 bases; nucleotides not matched to a gene: 9.

This chain links TRBV6-6 with TRBJ1-2; 9 bases match TRBD1. Germline loops: CDR1 MNHNY, CDR2 SVGAGI (reference sequence). This CDR3 comprises 14 residues. V was pared by 7 bases and J by 2 bases, with 5 bases of the junction left unmatched. The DNA for the CDR3 is TGTGCCAGCACTCGGGACAGGGAGAACTATGGCTACACCTTC. Protein sequence: CASTRDRENYGYTF.

This sequence joins TRBV18 and TRBJ2-3, with 8 bases identical to TRBD1. CDR3 length: 16 amino acids. CDR1 is KGHSH, CDR2 LQKENI, per germline. J gave up 2 bases and V 4 bases, and 8 bases lay outside the gene matches. The CDR3 DNA reads TGTGCCAGCTCACTGATGCAGGGGGCGAACACAGATACGCAGTATTTT. Its protein is CASSLMQGANTDTQYF.

CDR3 nucleotide sequence: TGTGCCAGTAGTGTCCTCACCGGGGGTGGCACAGATACGCAGTATTTT. Protein sequence: CASSVLTGGGTDTQYF. The chain is built from TRBV19 and TRBJ2-3, with D possibly TRBD2 on 6 matching bases. This CDR3 contains 16 residues. V was shortened by 5 bases and J by 1 base, with 16 bases between the two germline ends. The germline gives CDR1 LNHDA, CDR2 SQIVND (reference sequence). Full variable domain (outside the CDR3, taken from reference TRBV19 and TRBJ2-3): DGGITQSPKYLFRKEGQNVTLSCEQNLNHDAMYWYRQDPGQGLRLIYYSQIVNDFQKGDIAEGYSVSREKKESFPLTVTSAQKNPTAFYLCASSVLTGGGTDTQYFGPGTRLTVL.

The rearrangement uses TRBV7-2 and TRBJ2-7; 8 bases line up with TRBD1. V lost 4 bases, J lost 3 bases, and 8 bases stayed unmatched. This CDR3 is 15 amino acids long. Per germline, CDR1 SGHTA and CDR2 FQGNSA. In DNA, the CDR3 is TGTGCCAGCAGCTCGTCGAGGACAGGGCTCTACGAGCAGTACTTC. Encoded protein: CASSSSRTGLYEQYF.

The table lists this clone with a count of one. This rearrangement joins TRBV6-2 or TRBV6-3 to TRBJ2-5; TRBD2 might be the D (6 bases). Per the germline V gene, CDR1 is MNHEY and CDR2 is SVGEGT. The CDR3 extends over 17 amino acids. V was trimmed by 4 bases and J by 4 bases, leaving 22 bases between them. The CDR3: CASSSPGQRAAGETQYF. The CDR3 DNA follows: TGTGCCAGCAGTTCCCCGGGCCAGCGGGCAGCGGGAGAGACCCAGTACTTC.

This clone was counted a single time. The chain couples TRBV6-5 to TRBJ2-1; perhaps TRBD2 as D (5 bases). Per the germline V gene, CDR1 is MNHEY and CDR2 is SVGAGI. V was pared by 6 bases and J by 3 bases, with 9 bases between. CDR3 length: 13 amino acids. The CDR3 spells CASRRRDYNEQFF. The DNA for the CDR3 is TGTGCCAGCAGAAGACGGGACTACAATGAGCAGTTCTTC.

This clone was seen just once. V and J are TRBV9 and TRBJ2-3, with 7 bases fitting TRBD1. CDR3 size: 16 residues. Germline V gene lookup returns CDR1 SGDLS and CDR2 YYNGEE. V gave up 3 bases and J gave up 1 base; unmatched junction bases: 8. CDR3 coding DNA: TGTGCCAGCAGCGCGGGACAGTGGGTTGGCACAGATACGCAGTATTTT. It yields the protein CASSAGQWVGTDTQYF.